Below, 17 T cell receptor beta chains from the same sample are listed, as sequenced in a study of T cells in Graves' hyperthyroidism and ophthalmopathy. There were TCR beta CDR3 regions amplified from RNA transcripts. The TCR CDR3 was amplified in a first-round RT-PCR using the HTBI primer set. Using its own MiXCR run on the multiplex PCR reads, TCRdb lists one record per CDR3 protein. The sample consists of roughly 400,000 distinct CDR3 sequences, more than 15% of them appearing once. The sample consisted of blood. These receptors were taken from a woman aged 18-30 years with Graves' hyperthyroidism that later progressed to Graves' ophthalmopathy.

This chain joins TRBV12-3 or TRBV12-4 and TRBJ1-1; D is uncertain. The CDR3 length is 15 residues. V was pared by 3 bases and J by 2 bases, with 13 bases between. The DNA of the CDR3 is TGTGCCAGCAGTTTCTCTAGGGAGATCAACACTGAAGCTTTCTTT. This gives the protein CASSFSREINTEAFF.

This clonotype was detected only a few times. The junction differs from germline at one of its ends, possibly a read error. The rearrangement joins TRBV7-7 to TRBJ2-5, with 8 bases fitting TRBD2. The CDR3 consists of 19 residues. Germline V gene lookup returns CDR1 SSHAT and CDR2 FNYEAQ (reference sequence). This CDR3 reads CASSLSRLGREDNQETQYF. The CDR3 DNA sequence: TGTGCTAGCAGCTTATCTAGACTTGGGCGGGAGGACAACCAAGAGACCCAGTACTTC.

The chain has TRBV15 and TRBJ2-1; the D is unclear. Per the germline V gene, CDR1 is LNHNV and CDR2 is YYDKDF (reference sequence). V was shortened by 3 bases and J by 9 bases, with 9 bases between the two germline ends. The length of the CDR3 is 12 residues. The CDR3 here is CATSRPNSEQFF. Here the CDR3 DNA reads TGTGCCACCAGCAGGCCGAACAGTGAGCAGTTCTTC.

V is TRBV7-8 and J is TRBJ2-1, with 8 bases fitting TRBD1. Germline V lookup: CDR1 SGHVS, CDR2 FQNEAQ. Trimming removed 5 bases from V and 0 bases from J; junction bases left unmatched: 6. This CDR3 is 16 amino acids long. CDR3 nucleotides: TGTGCCAGCAGCCCAGGACAGGGTGGCTCCTACAATGAGCAGTTCTTC. Its translation is CASSPGQGGSYNEQFF.

The table lists this clonotype with many counts. The chain employs TRBV3-1 and TRBJ2-5; TRBD2 agrees at 8 bases. Germline V gene sequence: CDR1 LGHDT, CDR2 YNNKEL (reference sequence). The CDR3 covers 15 residues. V was clipped by 4 bases and J by 5 bases; unmatched bases: 9. The CDR3 DNA sequence: TGTGCCAGCAGCCCTACTAGCGGAGCCGGGGAGACCCAGTACTTC. Amino acid sequence: CASSPTSGAGETQYF.

This clonotype was detected ten times or more. This chain joins TRBV11-2 and TRBJ2-7; 7 bases align to TRBD2. This CDR3 region has 16 residues. Germline CDR1 SGHAT, CDR2 FQNNGV. Trimming removed 5 bases from V and 6 bases from J; junction bases left unmatched: 16. This CDR3 reads CASSRESGLRILEQYF. CDR3 coding DNA: TGTGCCAGCAGCCGCGAATCGGGACTACGTATCCTCGAGCAGTACTTC.

This clonotype came up many times. The V call is TRBV2, the J call TRBJ2-2; TRBD2 agrees at 9 bases. V gave up 2 bases and J gave up 10 bases; unmatched junction bases: 5. Per the germline V gene, CDR1 is SNHLY and CDR2 is FYNNEI. The CDR3 runs 14 residues. The CDR3 bases are TGTGCCAGCAGTGAACTAGCGGGAACGATGGAGCTGTTTTTT. Protein: CASSELAGTMELFF.

This clonotype was recorded many times. V and J are TRBV12-3 or TRBV12-4 and TRBJ2-2, with a tentative D call TRBD2 (5 bases). The CDR3 covers 16 residues. Trimming took off 5 bases at V and 1 base at J, with 14 bases between the two ends. The DNA for the CDR3 is TGTGCCAGCAGTCCCCAAGGGAGCGGGAACACCGGGGAGCTGTTTTTT. Encoded protein: CASSPQGSGNTGELFF.

A few counts support this clonotype. This chain joins TRBV10-3 and TRBJ2-7; D may be TRBD2 (6 bases). Trimming shortened V by 2 bases and J by 1 base, and 9 bases separated the two germline ends. There are 14 residues in the CDR3. Germline V CDR1 and CDR2: ENHRY, SYGVKD. This CDR3 reads CAISEASASYEQYF. The CDR3, as DNA: TGTGCCATCAGTGAGGCTAGCGCTTCCTACGAGCAGTACTTC.

This clonotype was seen many times. V is TRBV6-2 or TRBV6-3 and J is TRBJ2-3, with D unclear. This CDR3 is 13 amino acids long. Trimming cost V 0 bases and J 2 bases, with 3 bases left between them. Germline assignment: CDR1 MNHEY and CDR2 SVGEGT. The CDR3 loop reads CASSYSITDTQYF. For the CDR3, the DNA is TGTGCCAGCAGTTACTCAATCACAGATACGCAGTATTTT.

This clonotype has ten or more counts. V and J are TRBV15 and TRBJ2-7; D unresolved. The CDR3 spans 13 residues. Germline-derived CDR1 and CDR2 are LNHNV and YYDKDF (reference sequence). The ends were cut back, 4 bases at V and 3 bases at J, with 10 bases in the middle. The CDR3 is CATSTRMNYEQYF. The CDR3 DNA is TGTGCCACCAGCACCAGGATGAACTACGAGCAGTACTTC.

This clonotype was counted many times. The gene calls are TRBV28 and TRBJ2-7, with 12 bases identical to TRBD2. This CDR3 region has 15 residues. Germline V gene data show CDR1 as MDHEN and CDR2 as SYDVKM. Germline trimming cut 2 bases from V and 4 bases from J; bases unmatched to any gene: 3. CDR3: CASSLLAGGPYEQYF. The CDR3 DNA sequence: TGTGCCAGCAGTTTACTAGCGGGAGGGCCGTACGAGCAGTACTTC.

This clonotype was recorded many times. This chain uses TRBV20-1 with TRBJ2-7; D remains unclear. Deletions cut 6 bases from V and 0 bases from J, with 12 bases between. The CDR3 runs 13 residues. Germline CDR1 reads DFQATT; CDR2 reads SNEGSKA (reference sequence). CDR3 DNA: TGCAGTGCCGCGAGGTCCCCCTCCTACGAGCAGTACTTC. Its translation: CSAARSPSYEQYF.

A note on this clonotype: With a much larger clone just one base away, this may be a read error. V usage is TRBV27 and J usage is TRBJ1-5; 10 bases match TRBD1. J gave up 7 bases and V 4 bases, and 7 bases lay outside the gene matches. The CDR3 loop spans 15 amino acids. The V gene's germline CDR1 is MNHEY and CDR2 SMNVEV (reference sequence). The CDR3 spells CASSWGQGPNQPQHF. The CDR3 DNA reads TGTGCCAGCAGTTGGGGACAGGGGCCAAACCAGCCCCAGCATTTT.

This clonotype was recorded many times. The J gene is TRBJ2-1, the V gene TRBV11-3; TRBD2 aligns across 7 bases. The CDR3 consists of 15 residues. The junction had 10 bases not matched to a gene; V was cut back by 5 bases and J by 6 bases. Germline assignment: CDR1 SGHNT and CDR2 YENEEA. CDR3 coding DNA: TGTGCCAGCAGCCGCCCGGGGGGACCTATCAATGAGCAGTTCTTC. It is translated as CASSRPGGPINEQFF.

This clonotype was recorded at least ten times. V gene TRBV7-9 combines with J gene TRBJ2-5; 9 positions match TRBD1. V gave up 6 bases and J gave up 5 bases; unmatched junction bases: 7. This CDR3 has 14 amino acids. Germline V CDR1 and CDR2: SEHNR, FQNEAQ (reference sequence). The CDR3 spells CASRHGQGSETQYF. In DNA, the CDR3 is TGTGCCAGCAGGCATGGACAGGGGAGTGAGACCCAGTACTTC.

In this sample, this clonotype turned up many times. The chain has TRBV11-2 and TRBJ2-5; tentative D call: TRBD2 (5 bases). CDR3 length equals 15 residues. From germline, CDR1 is SGHAT and CDR2 FQNNGV. V was clipped by 6 bases and J by 1 base, with 15 bases between them. The CDR3 sequence: CASRRPGSVQETQYF. In DNA form, the CDR3 reads TGTGCCAGCAGGCGGCCGGGTAGCGTCCAAGAGACCCAGTACTTC.